One and the same sample provided the 26 T cell receptor beta chains below, sequenced in a study of Ad26.COV2.S vaccination and SARS-CoV-2 variants. Described treatment: around 19 received Ad26.COV2.S at low or high dose, single or two shots; roughly five received placebo; per-sample allocation not given. All samples were drawn on day 63, counting from the first vaccine or placebo injection. Data came from immunoSEQ multiplex PCR; TCRdb stores just in-frame clones and leaves some out. The sample has more than 350,000 clones, 80% to 95% seen once. The sequences come from peripheral blood, collected in a trial of Ad26.COV2.S vaccine versus placebo. The receptors originated from a person aged 18-60 years who received the Ad26.COV2.S COVID-19 vaccine or a placebo.

The rearrangement uses TRBV6-5 and TRBJ1-1; possibly TRBD1 for D (6 bases). CDR3 length equals 14 residues. Germline V gene data show CDR1 as MNHEY and CDR2 as SVGAGI. V was trimmed by 6 bases and J by 1 base, leaving 12 bases between them. CDR3 bases: TGTGCCAGCAGGAAAAGACAGGCGAACACTGAAGCTTTCTTT. Protein product: CASRKRQANTEAFF.

The rearrangement uses TRBV10-2 and TRBJ2-7, with a weak D call TRBD1 (6 bases). The length of the CDR3 is 12 residues. CDR1 WSHSY and CDR2 SAAADI come from the germline V gene. Trimming removed 5 bases from V and 4 bases from J, with 9 bases in between. The chain's CDR3 is CASSHQGYEQYF. DNA of the CDR3: TGCGCCAGCAGTCACCAGGGGTACGAGCAGTACTTC.

The chain joins TRBV18 to TRBJ1-2; TRBD1 agrees at 9 bases. Trimming took 5 bases from V and 4 from J; bases not matched to a gene: 11. This CDR3 is built from 16 residues. Germline CDR1 and CDR2: KGHSH and LQKENI. CDR3 bases: TGTGCCAGCTCAGCGAAACAGGGGGCAGGTGGCTATGGCTACACCTTC. This sequence encodes CASSAKQGAGGYGYTF.

V and J are TRBV2 and TRBJ1-2, with 10 positions matching TRBD1. Germline CDR1 is SNHLY and CDR2 is FYNNEI. With 6 bases clipped from V and 2 bases from J, the junction kept 3 bases outside the gene matches. The CDR3 totals 14 residues. The CDR3 nucleotides read TGTGCCAGCAGCGTGACAGGGGGCAACTATGGCTACACCTTC. This sequence encodes CASSVTGGNYGYTF.

This chain joins TRBV19 and TRBJ2-7; TRBD1 matches at 9 bases. The CDR3 runs 16 residues. From germline, CDR1 is LNHDA and CDR2 SQIVND (reference sequence). The junction had 9 bases not matched to a gene; V was cut back by 3 bases and J by 3 bases. CDR3 loop: CASSIRPGQGIYEQYF. As DNA, the CDR3 is TGTGCCAGTAGTATTCGGCCGGGACAGGGTATCTACGAGCAGTACTTC.

The chain carries TRBV6-5 and TRBJ2-3, with TRBD1 matching over 7 bases. The V and J ends lost 7 bases and 3 bases, in that order; junction bases with no gene match: 10. This CDR3 is 15 amino acids long. Germline CDR1 MNHEY, CDR2 SVGAGI. In DNA, the CDR3 is TGTGCCAGCACACCCCTGGGACAGTTTACAGATACGCAGTATTTT. It yields the protein CASTPLGQFTDTQYF.

V is TRBV19 and J is TRBJ2-1, with D possibly being TRBD2 (6 bases). The CDR3 is 11 amino acids. The V gene's germline CDR1 is LNHDA and CDR2 SQIVND (reference sequence). The germline V and J ends were trimmed by 8 bases and 15 bases, with 17 bases remaining between them. The CDR3 region is CASALGLIRFF. CDR3 nucleotide sequence: TGTGCCAGTGCCCTCGGACTAATTAGGTTCTTC.

The CDR3 nucleotides are TGTGCCAGCAGCTTAGCGGCGGGGGATAGCAATCAGCCCCAGCATTTT. It codes for CASSLAAGDSNQPQHF. V is TRBV7-8 and J is TRBJ1-5, with a tentative D call TRBD1 (5 bases). In germline, CDR1 is SGHVS, CDR2 FQNEAQ. CDR3 length equals 16 residues. Trimming removed 0 bases from V and 0 bases from J, with 9 bases in between.

Worth noting for this clone: The same CDR3 is also encoded by other DNA sequences in this sample. The J gene is TRBJ2-1, the V gene TRBV9; 9 positions match TRBD2. The CDR3 totals 18 residues. The trim removed 0 bases at V and 10 bases at J, leaving 17 bases unmatched. Germline CDR1 is SGDLS and CDR2 is YYNGEE. The CDR3 bases are TGTGCCAGCAGCGTAGATGCTCTGGGACTAGCAGGAGAGGGGGAGCAGTTCTTC. Translating it yields CASSVDALGLAGEGEQFF.

This chain links TRBV11-2 with TRBJ2-7; possible D gene TRBD1, 6 bases. The CDR3 loop spans 17 amino acids. V shed 1 base and J shed 2 bases, with 18 bases lying between them. The germline gives CDR1 SGHAT, CDR2 FQNNGV. The CDR3 loop reads CASSLGGVRGLPYEQYF. DNA of the CDR3: TGTGCCAGCAGCTTAGGGGGTGTCAGGGGATTACCCTACGAGCAGTACTTC.

J is TRBJ1-5 and V is TRBV19; D not resolved. This CDR3 has 13 amino acids. With 4 bases removed from V and 3 bases from J, the gap between germline ends came to 7 bases. Looked up from germline, CDR1 is LNHDA and CDR2 is SQIVND (reference sequence). The CDR3 DNA reads as TGTGCCAGTAGTAAGGCGGCCAATCAGCCCCAGCATTTT. It codes for CASSKAANQPQHF.

This clone has only one observation. The rearrangement links TRBV5-1 to TRBJ2-1; D is possibly TRBD2 (6 bases). V lost 4 bases and J 8 bases, leaving 16 bases between the germline ends. This CDR3 is 14 amino acids long. CDR1 SGHRS and CDR2 YFSETQ come from the germline V gene. DNA for the CDR3: TGCGCCAGCAGCGCAGTTCTAGGAGGGCATGAGCAGTTCTTC. Its translation is CASSAVLGGHEQFF.

In its sample, this clone was seen a few times. CDR3 loop: CATSTGTDYASNQPQHF. The CDR3 DNA sequence: TGTGCCACCAGCACTGGGACGGATTACGCTAGCAATCAGCCCCAGCATTTT. The V gene is TRBV15, the J gene TRBJ1-5; perhaps TRBD1 as D (5 bases). The CDR3 runs to 17 residues. Germline V lookup: CDR1 LNHNV, CDR2 YYDKDF (reference sequence). Deletions cut 4 bases from V and 0 bases from J, with 16 bases between.

About this clone: The sample has other DNA sequences that encode this CDR3 too. This chain joins TRBV12-3 or TRBV12-4 and TRBJ2-3; no firm D call. The germline V and J ends were trimmed by 1 base and 3 bases, with 2 bases remaining between them. The CDR3 runs to 12 residues. The CDR3 spells CASSLVTDTQYF. The CDR3 DNA follows: TGTGCCAGCAGTTTAGTGACAGATACGCAGTATTTT.

CDR3 nucleotide sequence: TGTGCCAGCTCACCACCGTTCTTAGGGGGGCGCGATTCGGCTAATGAAAAACTGTTTTTT. Residues: CASSPPFLGGRDSANEKLFF. The chain combines TRBV18 with TRBJ1-4; possible D gene TRBD1, 6 bases. Trimming stripped 0 bases from V and 3 bases from J, with 23 bases between. The V gene's germline CDR1 is KGHSH and CDR2 LQKENI. CDR3 size: 20 residues.

The chain carries TRBV14 and TRBJ1-2, with a weak D call TRBD1 (6 bases). The CDR3 has 14 amino acids. The germline gives CDR1 SGHDN, CDR2 FVKESK. V was pared by 2 bases and J by 4 bases, with 11 bases between. CDR3 coding DNA: TGTGCCAGCAGCCAAAAACAGGGATTCTATGGCTACACCTTC. Translated: CASSQKQGFYGYTF.

V usage is TRBV9 and J usage is TRBJ1-2, with a possible D match to TRBD1 (6 bases). The CDR3 consists of 15 residues. The germline V and J ends were trimmed by 4 bases and 3 bases, with 16 bases remaining between them. Germline V gives CDR1 SGDLS, CDR2 YYNGEE. The DNA for the CDR3 is TGTGCCAGCAGCATAACAGGGAATGAAGACTATGGCTACACCTTC. Translated: CASSITGNEDYGYTF.

The rearrangement uses TRBV20-1 and TRBJ1-5; D ambiguous. The length of the CDR3 is 14 residues. The germline V gene has CDR1 DFQATT and CDR2 SNEGSKA (reference sequence). With 6 bases removed from V and 0 bases from J, the gap between germline ends came to 12 bases. CDR3 region: CSASSGNSNQPQHF. In DNA form, the CDR3 reads TGCAGTGCAAGTTCGGGGAATAGCAATCAGCCCCAGCATTTT.

V usage is TRBV7-3 and J usage is TRBJ2-1; a weak D match, TRBD2 (5 bases). Germline CDR1 reads SGHTA; CDR2 reads FQGTGA. The CDR3 is 13 amino acids. Trimming left V 5 bases short and J 9 bases short, with 14 bases between. This CDR3 is CASSPQTEGEQFF. Here the CDR3 DNA reads TGTGCCAGCAGCCCGCAAACCGAGGGTGAGCAGTTCTTC.

The chain couples TRBV25-1 to TRBJ1-5, with no clear D. Trimming stripped 1 base from V and 5 bases from J, with 6 bases between. The CDR3 is 13 residues long. Looked up from germline, CDR1 is MGHDK and CDR2 is SYGVNS. The CDR3 region is CASSELWDQPQHF. In DNA, the CDR3 is TGTGCCAGCAGTGAATTGTGGGATCAGCCCCAGCATTTT.

A note on this clone: Other DNA sequences within the sample encode an identical CDR3. The chain has TRBV18 and TRBJ1-1; weak D call: TRBD1 (5 bases). Germline V gives CDR1 KGHSH, CDR2 LQKENI. Trimming shortened V by 4 bases and J by 1 base, and 7 bases separated the two germline ends. CDR3 size: 13 residues. CDR3 loop: CASSQGQNTEAFF. The DNA for the CDR3 is TGTGCCAGCTCACAAGGACAGAACACTGAAGCTTTCTTT.

This chain connects TRBV12-3 or TRBV12-4 to TRBJ2-7, with D perhaps matching TRBD1 (5 bases). This CDR3 spans 12 amino acids. Trimming removed 6 bases at V and 6 bases at J, with 12 bases between. The CDR3 reads CASSIQGVEQYF. CDR3 nucleotides: TGTGCCAGCAGCATTCAGGGTGTCGAGCAGTACTTC.

This chain joins TRBV7-3 and TRBJ2-1; 11 bases are a match to TRBD2. The germline gives CDR1 SGHTA, CDR2 FQGTGA. V shed 5 bases, J shed 7 bases, and the junction held 7 bases outside the gene matches. The CDR3 has 15 amino acids. The CDR3: CASSVSGRAGNEQFF. DNA of the CDR3: TGTGCCAGCAGCGTTAGCGGGAGGGCGGGGAATGAGCAGTTCTTC.

In this sample, this clone turned up many times. The rearrangement uses TRBV19 and TRBJ2-1; possible D gene TRBD2, 5 bases. Germline CDR1 reads LNHDA; CDR2 reads SQIVND (reference sequence). This CDR3 comprises 18 residues. V lost 5 bases, J lost 0 bases, and 20 bases lay in between. The CDR3 DNA sequence: TGTGCCAGTAGTCCCGAGGGTAGCGAGCATAGCTCCTACAATGAGCAGTTCTTC. This translates into CASSPEGSEHSSYNEQFF.

The chain carries TRBV10-2 and TRBJ2-2, with D possibly being TRBD1 (7 bases). Deletions cut 6 bases from V and 3 bases from J, with 14 bases between. This CDR3 spans 15 amino acids. Germline CDR1 WSHSY, CDR2 SAAADI. Here the CDR3 DNA reads TGCGCCAGCAGCGGAGGGACAGAGGACACCGGGGAGCTGTTTTTT. Residues: CASSGGTEDTGELFF.

V usage is TRBV19 and J usage is TRBJ1-1; TRBD1 agrees at 8 bases. The V and J ends lost 3 bases and 6 bases, in that order; junction bases with no gene match: 6. Germline assignment: CDR1 LNHDA and CDR2 SQIVND (reference sequence). The CDR3 is 14 amino acids. The CDR3 DNA reads as TGTGCCAGTAGTATTCACAGGGGGATTGCTGAAGCTTTCTTT. Its protein product is CASSIHRGIAEAFF.